Listed here are 11 T cell receptor beta chains from one sample, sequenced in a study of cytomegalovirus exposure and HLA in healthy donors. Here immunoSEQ multiplex PCR was the method, and the copy in TCRdb shows in-frame clones only, minus some. The sample contains nearly 80,000 clones, roughly 93% of which appear only once. Sequencing used PBMCs. The origin of the receptors is a woman aged 30 to 39 in good health and CMV-seronegative.

The J gene is TRBJ2-3, the V gene TRBV9, with 9 bases that match TRBD2. The CDR3 consists of 21 residues. Germline V lookup: CDR1 SGDLS, CDR2 YYNGEE. After removal of 1 base from V and 2 bases from J, the junction contained 20 bases not matched to a gene. This CDR3 is CASSVPYSSSNSGGPTDTQYF. The DNA of the CDR3 is TGTGCCAGCAGCGTACCCTATAGCTCCTCCAATAGCGGGGGACCCACAGATACGCAGTATTTT.

The V gene is TRBV12-5, the J gene TRBJ2-1; D is ambiguous. There are 13 residues in the CDR3. Per germline, CDR1 LGHNT and CDR2 FRNRAP. Trimming pared 1 base from V and 6 bases from J, leaving 7 bases between. For the CDR3, the DNA is TGTGCTAGTGGTTTGGCTATTAGCAATGAGCAGTTCTTC. Translated: CASGLAISNEQFF.

The chain links TRBV18 to TRBJ1-5, with 7 bases aligning to TRBD1. CDR1 and CDR2 from the germline V gene are KGHSH and LQKENI. V was pared by 3 bases and J by 6 bases, with 11 bases of the junction left unmatched. The CDR3 extends over 16 amino acids. CDR3: CASSPDTGQVRQPQHF. CDR3 in DNA: TGTGCCAGCTCACCCGACACAGGACAGGTTCGTCAGCCCCAGCATTTT.

This chain uses TRBV6-6 with TRBJ1-2; D unresolved. CDR3 length: 11 residues. The V end was cut by 10 bases, the J end by 8 bases, with 14 bases between. Germline V gives CDR1 MNHNY, CDR2 SVGAGI (reference sequence). The CDR3 region has the DNA TGTGCCACCTCTCAAATACAAGGCTACACCTTC. It codes for CATSQIQGYTF.

The chain recombines TRBV19 with TRBJ1-1, with a possible D match to TRBD1 (6 bases). This CDR3 contains 13 residues. V lost 8 bases and J 1 base, leaving 11 bases between the germline ends. Germline CDR1 and CDR2: LNHDA and SQIVND (reference sequence). The CDR3 DNA sequence: TGTGCCAGTCGCGACAGGACGAACACTGAAGCTTTCTTT. Translated: CASRDRTNTEAFF.

The rearrangement links TRBV6-1 to TRBJ2-6, with D possibly being TRBD1 (5 bases). Germline assignment: CDR1 MNHNS and CDR2 SASEGT. The V end lost 6 bases, the J end lost 0 bases, and 6 bases lay between the germline ends. The CDR3 has 14 amino acids. The CDR3 sequence: CASSRVSGANVLTF. Here the CDR3 DNA reads TGTGCCAGCAGCAGGGTCTCTGGGGCCAACGTCCTGACTTTC.

This clone was seen just once. This chain connects TRBV28 to TRBJ1-1; the match to TRBD1 covers 9 bases. The CDR3 is 19 amino acids. Trimming cost V 4 bases and J 1 base; bases outside gene matches: 16. Germline V lookup: CDR1 MDHEN, CDR2 SYDVKM. CDR3 bases: TGTGCCAGCAGTTCCCTCTACAGGGGGCTCGTAGTGTCGAACACTGAAGCTTTCTTT. Its translation is CASSSLYRGLVVSNTEAFF. Combining the CDR3 with reference TRBV28 and TRBJ1-1 gives the whole variable domain DVKVTQSSRYLVKRTGEKVFLECVQDMDHENMFWYRQDPGLGLRLIYFSYDVKMKEKGDIPEGYSVSREKKERFSLILESASTNQTSMYLCASSSLYRGLVVSNTEAFFGQGTRLTVV.

For the CDR3, the DNA is TGTGCCAGCAGTTTGTCTCTCTCTGGAAACACCATATATTTT. Amino acid sequence: CASSLSLSGNTIYF. The chain uses TRBV27 and TRBJ1-3; no clear D. CDR3 size: 14 residues. Trimming removed 3 bases from V and 0 bases from J, with 6 bases in between. From germline, CDR1 is MNHEY and CDR2 SMNVEV (reference sequence).

The CDR3 DNA is TGTGCCTCTTACGACAGGATGAACACTGAAGCTTTCTTT. Translation gives CASYDRMNTEAFF. The V call is TRBV6-1, the J call TRBJ1-1; weak D call: TRBD1 (6 bases). Trimming took off 11 bases at V and 0 bases at J, with 13 bases between the two ends. The CDR3 extends over 13 amino acids. CDR1 is MNHNS and CDR2 is SASEGT in the germline V gene.

In the case of this clone: One junction end disagrees with the germline gene, perhaps due to a read error. V is TRBV11-2 and J is TRBJ1-4; 8 bases agree with TRBD1. The CDR3 consists of 14 residues. In germline, CDR1 is SGHAT, CDR2 FQNNGV. CDR3 residues: CASSLDRGRGKLFF. Here the CDR3 DNA reads TGTGCCAGCAGCCTAGACAGGGGAAGGGGAAAACTGTTTTTT.

For the CDR3, the DNA is TGTGCCAGCAGTGTTACTAGCGGCAACACCGGGGAGCTGTTTTTT. It translates to CASSVTSGNTGELFF. V usage is TRBV28 and J usage is TRBJ2-2; 8 bases line up with TRBD2. The CDR3 contains 15 residues. The J segment lost 2 bases and the V segment lost 5 bases, leaving 4 bases of the junction unmatched. Germline assignment: CDR1 MDHEN and CDR2 SYDVKM.